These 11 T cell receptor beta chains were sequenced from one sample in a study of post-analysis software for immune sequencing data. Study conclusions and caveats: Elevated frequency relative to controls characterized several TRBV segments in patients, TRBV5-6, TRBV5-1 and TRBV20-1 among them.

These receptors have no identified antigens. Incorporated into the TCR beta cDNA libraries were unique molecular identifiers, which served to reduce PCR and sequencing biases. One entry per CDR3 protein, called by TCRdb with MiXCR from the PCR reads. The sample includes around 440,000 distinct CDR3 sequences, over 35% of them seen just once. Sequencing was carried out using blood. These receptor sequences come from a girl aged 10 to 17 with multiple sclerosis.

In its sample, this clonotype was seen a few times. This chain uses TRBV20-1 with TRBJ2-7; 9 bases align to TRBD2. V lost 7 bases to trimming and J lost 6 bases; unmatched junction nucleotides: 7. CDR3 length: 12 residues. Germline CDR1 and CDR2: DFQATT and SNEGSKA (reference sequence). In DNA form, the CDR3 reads TGCAGTGGGGGCGGGAGGGCCGTCGAGCAGTACTTC. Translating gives CSGGGRAVEQYF.

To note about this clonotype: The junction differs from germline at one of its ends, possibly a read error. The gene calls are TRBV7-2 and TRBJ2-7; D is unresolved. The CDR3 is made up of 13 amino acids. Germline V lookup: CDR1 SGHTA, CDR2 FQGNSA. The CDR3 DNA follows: TGTGCCAGCAGCTTAGGGACGGTCTACGAGCGGTACTTC. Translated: CASSLGTVYERYF.

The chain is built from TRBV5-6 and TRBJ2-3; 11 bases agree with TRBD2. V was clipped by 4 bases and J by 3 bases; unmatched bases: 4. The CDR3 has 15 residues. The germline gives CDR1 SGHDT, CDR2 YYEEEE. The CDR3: CASSTPSGRTDTQYF. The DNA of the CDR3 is TGTGCCAGCAGCACCCCTAGCGGGAGGACAGATACGCAGTATTTT.

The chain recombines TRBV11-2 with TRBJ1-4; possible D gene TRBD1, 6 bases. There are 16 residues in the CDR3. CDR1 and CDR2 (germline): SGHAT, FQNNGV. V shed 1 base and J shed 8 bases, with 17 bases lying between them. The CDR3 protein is CASSLVHLGAREKLFF. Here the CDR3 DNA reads TGTGCCAGCAGCTTAGTTCATTTGGGGGCACGGGAAAAACTGTTTTTT. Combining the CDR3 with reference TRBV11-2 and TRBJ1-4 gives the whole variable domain EAGVAQSPRYKIIEKRQSVAFWCNPISGHATLYWYQQILGQGPKLLIQFQNNGVVDDSQLPKDRFSAERLKGVDSTLKIQPAKLEDSAVYLCASSLVHLGAREKLFFGSGTQLSVL.

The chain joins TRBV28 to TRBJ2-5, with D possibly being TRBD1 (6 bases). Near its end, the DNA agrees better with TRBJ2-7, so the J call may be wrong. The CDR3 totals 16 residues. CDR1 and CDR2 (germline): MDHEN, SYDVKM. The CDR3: CASSLVLNRAFYEQYF. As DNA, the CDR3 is TGTGCCAGCAGTTTAGTATTAAACAGGGCATTTTACGAGCAGTACTTC.

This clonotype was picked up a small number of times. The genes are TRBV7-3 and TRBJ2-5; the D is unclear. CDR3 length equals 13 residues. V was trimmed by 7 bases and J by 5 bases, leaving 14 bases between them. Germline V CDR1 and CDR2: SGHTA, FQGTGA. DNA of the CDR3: TGTGCCAGCATCAGTCCATGCAACGAGACCCAGTACTTC. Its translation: CASISPCNETQYF. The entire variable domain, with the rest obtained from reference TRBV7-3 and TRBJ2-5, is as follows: GAGVSQTPSNKVTEKGKYVELRCDPISGHTALYWYRQSLGQGPEFLIYFQGTGAADDSGLPNDRFFAVRPEGSVSTLKIQRTERGDSAVYLCASISPCNETQYFGPGTRLLVL.

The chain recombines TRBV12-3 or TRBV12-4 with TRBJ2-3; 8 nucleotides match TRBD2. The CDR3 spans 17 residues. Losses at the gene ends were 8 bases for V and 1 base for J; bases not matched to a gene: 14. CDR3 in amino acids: CASALNPGGLGTDTQYF. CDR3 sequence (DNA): TGTGCCAGCGCCCTCAACCCGGGGGGACTAGGCACAGATACGCAGTATTTT.

The DNA of the CDR3 is TGTGCCACCAGCAGAGCGGGGGGACAGGGGAGTCGCGAGCAGTACTTC. Protein product: CATSRAGGQGSREQYF. The V call is TRBV15, the J call TRBJ2-4; 10 bases fit TRBD1. The J call is in doubt because the DNA end fits TRBJ2-7 better. Germline assignment: CDR1 LNHNV and CDR2 YYDKDF (reference sequence). The CDR3 is 16 amino acids.

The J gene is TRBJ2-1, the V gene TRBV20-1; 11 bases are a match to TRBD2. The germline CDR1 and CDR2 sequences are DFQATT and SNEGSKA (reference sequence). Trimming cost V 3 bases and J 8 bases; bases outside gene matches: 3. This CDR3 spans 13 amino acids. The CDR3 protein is CSARTGLADEQFF. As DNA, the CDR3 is TGCAGTGCTAGGACGGGACTAGCGGATGAGCAGTTCTTC.

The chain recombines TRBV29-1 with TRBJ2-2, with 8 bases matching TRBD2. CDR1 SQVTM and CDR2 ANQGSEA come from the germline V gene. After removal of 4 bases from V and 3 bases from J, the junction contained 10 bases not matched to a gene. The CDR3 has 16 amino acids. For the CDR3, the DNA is TGCAGCGTTGTGAGGGGAGCGGGAGCGGACACCGGGGAGCTGTTTTTT. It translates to CSVVRGAGADTGELFF.

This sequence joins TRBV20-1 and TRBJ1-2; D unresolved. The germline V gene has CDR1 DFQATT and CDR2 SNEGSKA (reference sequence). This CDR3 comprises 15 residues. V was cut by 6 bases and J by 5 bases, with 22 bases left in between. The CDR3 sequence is CSARIPSLESYGYTF. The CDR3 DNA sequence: TGCAGTGCGAGAATTCCATCCCTAGAGAGTTATGGCTACACCTTC.